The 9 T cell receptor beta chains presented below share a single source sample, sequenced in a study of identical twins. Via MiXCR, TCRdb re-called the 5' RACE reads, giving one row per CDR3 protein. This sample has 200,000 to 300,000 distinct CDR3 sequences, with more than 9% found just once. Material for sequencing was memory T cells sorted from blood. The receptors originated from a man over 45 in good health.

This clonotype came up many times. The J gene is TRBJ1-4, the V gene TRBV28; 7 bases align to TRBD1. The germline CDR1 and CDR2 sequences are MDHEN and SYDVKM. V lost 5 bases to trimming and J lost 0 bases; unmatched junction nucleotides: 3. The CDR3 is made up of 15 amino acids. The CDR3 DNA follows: TGTGCCAGCAGTGACAGGGTCCCAACTAATGAAAAACTGTTTTTT. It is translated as CASSDRVPTNEKLFF.

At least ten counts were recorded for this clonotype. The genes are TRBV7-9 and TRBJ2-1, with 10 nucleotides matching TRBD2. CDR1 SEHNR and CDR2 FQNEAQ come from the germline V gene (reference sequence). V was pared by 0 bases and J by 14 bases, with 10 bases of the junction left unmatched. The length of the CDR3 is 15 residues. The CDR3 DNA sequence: TGTGCCAGCAGCTTAGCCGAGCGGGGGGGTGCTCAGGAGTTCTTC. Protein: CASSLAERGGAQEFF.

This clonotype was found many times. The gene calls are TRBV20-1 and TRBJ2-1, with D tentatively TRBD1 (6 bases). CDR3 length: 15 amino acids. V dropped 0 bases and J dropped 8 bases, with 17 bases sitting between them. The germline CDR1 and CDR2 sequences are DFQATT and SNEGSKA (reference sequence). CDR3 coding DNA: TGCAGTGCTAGAGACGACAGGTACACCGACGATGAGCAGTTCTTC. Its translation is CSARDDRYTDDEQFF.

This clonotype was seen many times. CDR3 in amino acids: CATSRTPTSLGDTQYF. In DNA form, the CDR3 reads TGTGCCACCAGCAGAACCCCCACGAGCTTGGGTGATACGCAGTATTTT. V usage is TRBV15 and J usage is TRBJ2-3, with D unresolved. Germline V CDR1 and CDR2: LNHNV, YYDKDF (reference sequence). Trimming cost V 2 bases and J 6 bases, with 18 bases left between them. This CDR3 contains 16 residues.

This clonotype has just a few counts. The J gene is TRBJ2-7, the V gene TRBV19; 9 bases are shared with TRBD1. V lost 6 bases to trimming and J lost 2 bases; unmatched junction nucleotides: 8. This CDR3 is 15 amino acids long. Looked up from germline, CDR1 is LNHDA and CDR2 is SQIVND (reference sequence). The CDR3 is CASSDSGTGPYEQYF. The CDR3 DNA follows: TGTGCCAGTAGCGATTCCGGGACAGGGCCCTACGAGCAGTACTTC.

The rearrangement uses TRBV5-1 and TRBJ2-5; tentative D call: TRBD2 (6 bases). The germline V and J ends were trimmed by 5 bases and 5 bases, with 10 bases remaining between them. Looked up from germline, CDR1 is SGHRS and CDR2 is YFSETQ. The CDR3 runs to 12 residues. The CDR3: CASSASAETQYF. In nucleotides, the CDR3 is TGCGCCAGCAGTGCTAGCGCGGAGACCCAGTACTTC.

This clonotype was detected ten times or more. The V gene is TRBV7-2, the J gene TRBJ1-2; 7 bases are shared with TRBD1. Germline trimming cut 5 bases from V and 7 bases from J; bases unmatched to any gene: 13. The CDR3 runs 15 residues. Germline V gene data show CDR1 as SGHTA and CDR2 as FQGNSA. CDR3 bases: TGTGCCAGCAGCCCCCCCGGGACAGAGATAGGTGGCTACACCTTC. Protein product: CASSPPGTEIGGYTF. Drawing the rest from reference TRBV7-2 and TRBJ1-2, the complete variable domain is GAGVSQSPSNKVTEKGKDVELRCDPISGHTALYWYRQSLGQGLEFLIYFQGNSAPDKSGLPSDRFSAERTGGSVSTLTIQRTQQEDSAVYLCASSPPGTEIGGYTFGSGTRLTVV.

The CDR3 DNA is TGTGCCACCAGCAGGACAGGGGTTAACACCGGGGAGCTGTTTTTT. Translated: CATSRTGVNTGELFF. The chain is built from TRBV15 and TRBJ2-2; 8 bases are a match to TRBD1. The CDR3 is 15 amino acids. Per the germline V gene, CDR1 is LNHNV and CDR2 is YYDKDF (reference sequence). V shed 3 bases and J 2 bases; nucleotides not matched to a gene: 2.

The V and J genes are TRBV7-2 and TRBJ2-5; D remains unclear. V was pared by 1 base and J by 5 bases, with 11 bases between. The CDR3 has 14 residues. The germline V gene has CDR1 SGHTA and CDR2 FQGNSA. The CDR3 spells CASSLDNTRETQYF. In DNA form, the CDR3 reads TGTGCCAGCAGCTTAGACAATACCAGGGAGACCCAGTACTTC. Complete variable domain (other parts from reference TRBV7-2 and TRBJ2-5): GAGVSQSPSNKVTEKGKDVELRCDPISGHTALYWYRQSLGQGLEFLIYFQGNSAPDKSGLPSDRFSAERTGGSVSTLTIQRTQQEDSAVYLCASSLDNTRETQYFGPGTRLLVL.